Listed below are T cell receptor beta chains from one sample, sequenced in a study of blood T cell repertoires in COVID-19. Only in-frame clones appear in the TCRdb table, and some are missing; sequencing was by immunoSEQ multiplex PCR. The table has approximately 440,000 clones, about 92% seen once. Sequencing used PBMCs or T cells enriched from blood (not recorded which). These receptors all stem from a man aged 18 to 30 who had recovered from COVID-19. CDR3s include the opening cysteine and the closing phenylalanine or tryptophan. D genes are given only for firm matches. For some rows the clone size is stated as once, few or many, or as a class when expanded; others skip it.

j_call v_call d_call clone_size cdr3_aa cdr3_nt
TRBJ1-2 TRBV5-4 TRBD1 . CASGSRQGTTNYGYTF TGTGCCAGCGGATCCCGACAGGGCACTACTAACTATGGCTACACCTTC
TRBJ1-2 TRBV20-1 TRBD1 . CSASVDRAGGYTF TGCAGTGCTAGTGTGGACAGGGCGGGCGGCTACACCTTC
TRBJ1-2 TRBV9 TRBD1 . CASSAVVWTGNYGYTF TGTGCCAGCAGCGCAGTTGTATGGACAGGGAACTATGGCTACACCTTC
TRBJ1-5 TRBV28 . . CASSPHMSRTDLNQPQHF TGTGCCAGCAGTCCTCACATGAGCCGGACAGACCTAAATCAGCCCCAGCATTTT
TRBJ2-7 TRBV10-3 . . CAITQGWAYEQYF TGTGCCATCACCCAGGGTTGGGCCTACGAGCAGTACTTC
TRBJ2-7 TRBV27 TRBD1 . CASSSGQGGPYEQYF TGTGCCAGCAGTTCGGGACAGGGAGGTCCCTACGAGCAGTACTTC
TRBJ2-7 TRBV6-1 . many CASSEELGHSYEQYF TGTGCCAGCAGTGAAGAATTGGGACACTCCTACGAGCAGTACTTC
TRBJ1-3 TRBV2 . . CASTWRRGSGNTIYF TGTGCCAGCACCTGGCGCAGGGGTTCTGGAAACACCATATATTTT
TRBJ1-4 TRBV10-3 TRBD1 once CAISDPRQGTNEKLFF TGTGCCATCAGTGACCCTCGACAGGGGACTAATGAAAAACTGTTTTTT
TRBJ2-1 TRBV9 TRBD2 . CASTNMGTSGYNEQFF TGTGCCAGCACCAACATGGGGACTAGCGGTTACAATGAGCAGTTCTTC
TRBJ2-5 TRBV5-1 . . CASSAPNFPETQYF TGCGCCAGCAGCGCCCCGAACTTCCCTGAGACCCAGTACTTC
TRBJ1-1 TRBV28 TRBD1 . CASSPYRGPDTEAFF TGTGCCAGCAGTCCATACAGGGGACCCGACACTGAAGCTTTCTTT
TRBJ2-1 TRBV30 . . CAWSKGTSGDEQFF TGTGCCTGGAGTAAGGGGACCTCGGGGGATGAGCAGTTCTTC
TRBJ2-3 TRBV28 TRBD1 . CAISDRVDTQYF TGTGCCATCTCGGACAGGGTGGATACGCAGTATTTT
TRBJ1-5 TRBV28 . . CASSRGNQPQHF TGTGCCAGCAGCCGGGGGAATCAGCCCCAGCATTTT
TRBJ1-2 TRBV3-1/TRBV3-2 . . CASSPVPRVNYGYTF TGTGCCAGCAGCCCCGTCCCCAGGGTGAACTATGGCTACACCTTC
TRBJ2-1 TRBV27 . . CASRKSETYNEQFF TGTGCCAGCAGAAAGTCAGAAACCTACAATGAGCAGTTCTTC
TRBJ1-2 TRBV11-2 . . CASSRGILGYTF TGTGCCAGCAGCCGAGGGATTTTAGGCTACACCTTC
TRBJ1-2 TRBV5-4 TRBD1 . CASSRDSNYGYTF TGTGCCAGCAGCCGGGACAGTAACTATGGCTACACCTTC
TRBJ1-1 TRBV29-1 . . CSVESGVPDREAFF TGCAGCGTCGAGAGCGGAGTCCCAGACCGTGAAGCTTTCTTT
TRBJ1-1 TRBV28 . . CASILPGHEAFF TGTGCCAGCATTCTCCCGGGACACGAAGCTTTCTTT
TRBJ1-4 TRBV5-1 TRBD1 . CASRRDRGPGSEKLFF TGCGCCAGCCGCCGGGACAGGGGGCCAGGGTCGGAAAAACTGTTTTTT
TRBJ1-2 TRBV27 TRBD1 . CASSSGQGPGGYTF TGTGCCAGCAGTTCAGGACAGGGGCCCGGTGGCTACACCTTC
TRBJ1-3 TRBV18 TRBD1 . CASSNIQGMASGNTIYF TGTGCCAGCTCAAACATACAGGGGATGGCTTCTGGAAACACCATATATTTT
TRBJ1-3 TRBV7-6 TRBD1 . CASSLGQGFVLSGNTIYF TGTGCCAGCAGCTTAGGACAGGGATTCGTACTCTCTGGAAACACCATATATTTT
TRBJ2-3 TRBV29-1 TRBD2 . CSVDVAGVSTDTQYF TGCAGCGTTGACGTGGCGGGAGTATCCACAGATACGCAGTATTTT
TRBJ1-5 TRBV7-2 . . CASSLSVLQPQHF TGTGCCAGCAGCTTATCGGTTTTGCAGCCCCAGCATTTT
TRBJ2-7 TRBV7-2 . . CASSLHAGPSYEQYF TGTGCCAGCAGCTTACATGCGGGCCCCTCCTACGAGCAGTACTTC
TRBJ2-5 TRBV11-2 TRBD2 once CASSLTPPSGIETQYF TGTGCCAGCAGCTTGACCCCTCCTAGCGGGATAGAGACCCAGTACTTC
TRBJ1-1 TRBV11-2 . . CASSTGRAEAFF TGTGCCAGCAGCACGGGGAGGGCTGAAGCTTTCTTT
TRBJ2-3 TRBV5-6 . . CASSPGLDTQYF TGTGCCAGCAGCCCCGGTCTAGATACGCAGTATTTT
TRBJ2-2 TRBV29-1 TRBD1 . CSAGRTGSPGELFF TGCAGCGCCGGTAGGACAGGGTCCCCCGGGGAGCTGTTTTTT
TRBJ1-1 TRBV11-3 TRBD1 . CASSSGQGSAPFF TGTGCCAGCAGCTCCGGACAGGGGTCGGCGCCTTTCTTT
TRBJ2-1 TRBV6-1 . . CASSEGAGRNYNEQFF TGTGCCAGCAGTGAAGGTGCGGGGAGAAACTACAATGAGCAGTTCTTC
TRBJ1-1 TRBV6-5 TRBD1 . CASTNPGQTEAFF TGTGCCAGCACCAACCCGGGACAGACTGAAGCTTTCTTT
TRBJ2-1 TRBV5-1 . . CASSFGGNNEQFF TGCGCCAGCAGCTTTGGGGGGAACAATGAGCAGTTCTTC
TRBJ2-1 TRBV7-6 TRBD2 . CASSLTFGTSYNEQFF TGTGCCAGCAGCTTAACCTTTGGGACTAGCTACAATGAGCAGTTCTTC
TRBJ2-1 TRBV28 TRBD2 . CATRGTSGSSYNEQFF TGTGCCACTAGAGGGACTAGCGGGAGCTCCTACAATGAGCAGTTCTTC
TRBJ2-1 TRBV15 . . CATSRVGAINEQFF TGTGCCACCAGCAGGGTAGGGGCGATAAATGAGCAGTTCTTC
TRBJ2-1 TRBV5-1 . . CASSSWQEGEQFF TGCGCCAGCAGCTCCTGGCAAGAGGGTGAGCAGTTCTTC